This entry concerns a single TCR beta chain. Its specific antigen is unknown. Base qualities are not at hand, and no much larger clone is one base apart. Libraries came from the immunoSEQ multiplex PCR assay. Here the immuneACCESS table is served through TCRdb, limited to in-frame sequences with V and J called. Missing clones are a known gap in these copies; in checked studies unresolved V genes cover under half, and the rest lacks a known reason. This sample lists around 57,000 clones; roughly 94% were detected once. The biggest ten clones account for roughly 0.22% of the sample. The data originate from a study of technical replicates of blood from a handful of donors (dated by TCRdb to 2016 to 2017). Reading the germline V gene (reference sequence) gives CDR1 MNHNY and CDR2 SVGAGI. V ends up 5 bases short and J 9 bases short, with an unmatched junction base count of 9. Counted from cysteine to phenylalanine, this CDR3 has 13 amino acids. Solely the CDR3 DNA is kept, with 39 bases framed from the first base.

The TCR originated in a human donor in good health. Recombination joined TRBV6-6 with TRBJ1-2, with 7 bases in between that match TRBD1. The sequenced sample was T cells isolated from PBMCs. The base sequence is TGTGCCAGCAGTCTCGACAGGGATATTCGCTACACCTTC. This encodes CASSLDRDIRYTF.